This T cell receptor beta chain was sequenced during a study of identical twins. In its sample, this clonotype was seen a few times. One entry per CDR3 protein results from TCRdb running MiXCR on the 5' RACE reads. The sample has roughly 700,000 distinct CDR3 sequences; about 9.4% are singletons. Germline V gives CDR1 MNHEY, CDR2 SVGEGT. The junction had 12 bases not matched to a gene; V was cut back by 6 bases and J by 8 bases. This CDR3 spans 16 amino acids. The sample was also linked to a second study, of yellow fever vaccine responses in identical twins.

Sequencing was carried out using PBMCs. The clonotype was recovered from a woman aged 18-29 years in good health. This rearrangement joins TRBV6-2 or TRBV6-3 to TRBJ2-1; 11 nucleotides match TRBD2. The CDR3 DNA follows: TGTGCCAGCAGCGATTATGTAGCGGGAGGGCTTCATGAGCAGTTCTTC. Translation gives CASSDYVAGGLHEQFF.